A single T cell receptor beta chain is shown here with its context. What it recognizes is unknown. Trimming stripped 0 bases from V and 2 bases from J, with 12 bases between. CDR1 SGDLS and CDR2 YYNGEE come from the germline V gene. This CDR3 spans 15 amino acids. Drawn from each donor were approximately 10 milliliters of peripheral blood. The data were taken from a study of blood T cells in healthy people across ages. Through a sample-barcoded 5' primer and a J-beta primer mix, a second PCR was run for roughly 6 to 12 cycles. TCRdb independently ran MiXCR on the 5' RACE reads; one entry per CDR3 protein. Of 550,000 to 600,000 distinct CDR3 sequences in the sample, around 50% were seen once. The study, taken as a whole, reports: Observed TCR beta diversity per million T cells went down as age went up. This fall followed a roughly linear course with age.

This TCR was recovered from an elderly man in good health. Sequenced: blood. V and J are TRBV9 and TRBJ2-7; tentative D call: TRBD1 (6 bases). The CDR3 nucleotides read TGTGCCAGCAGCGTAGGTCCAGGGGCAGCCTACGAGCAGTACTTC. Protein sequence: CASSVGPGAAYEQYF.